A single sample is the source of the 9 T cell receptor beta chains below, sequenced in a study of blood T cell repertoires in COVID-19 (dated by TCRdb to the early 2020s). Library preparation used the immunoSEQ multiplex PCR assay. The immuneACCESS repertoire file appears here via TCRdb, limited to in-frame rearrangements. These files lack a portion of the clones; in checked studies, under half of the deficit traces to unresolved V genes, and the cause of the others is not known. In all, the sample holds 200,000 to 250,000 clones, and about nine tenths of those were seen once. Of the sample, about 2.5% falls within the top ten clones. Material for sequencing was peripheral blood. These receptors all stem from a man aged 25 to 40 with COVID-19, enrolled during active disease.

The V and J genes are TRBV6-2 or TRBV6-3 and TRBJ1-5; tentatively, D is TRBD1 (6 bases). V lost 6 bases, J lost 3 bases, and 15 bases lay in between. Germline CDR1 is MNHEY and CDR2 is SVGEGT. The CDR3 contains 15 residues. CDR3 region: CASSRPTGNNQPQHF. The CDR3 DNA follows: TGTGCCAGCAGCCGCCCAACAGGGAACAATCAGCCCCAGCATTTT.

This clone has just one count. The chain uses TRBV11-1 and TRBJ2-7; TRBD2 matches 10 bases. The CDR3 covers 15 residues. The germline CDR1 and CDR2 sequences are SGHAT and FQDESV (reference sequence). The V and J ends lost 4 bases and 7 bases, in that order; junction bases with no gene match: 10. The CDR3 reads CASSSSTSGFLEQYF. CDR3 DNA: TGTGCCAGCAGCTCCTCGACTAGCGGGTTCTTAGAGCAGTACTTC.

This sequence joins TRBV6-6 and TRBJ1-2, with TRBD1 matching over 7 bases. In germline, CDR1 is MNHNY, CDR2 SVGAGI (reference sequence). The CDR3 is 13 amino acids. J gave up 4 bases and V 6 bases, and 5 bases lay outside the gene matches. Here the CDR3 reads CASRGGQSYGYTF. The CDR3, as DNA: TGTGCCAGCAGAGGGGGACAGTCCTATGGCTACACCTTC.

This CDR3 reads CASGSGNQPQHF. The CDR3 DNA reads TGTGCCAGCGGGTCAGGGAACCAGCCCCAGCATTTT. This chain links TRBV3-1 (or the pseudogene TRBV3-2) with TRBJ1-5, with D maybe TRBD1 (5 bases). Germline V CDR1 and CDR2: LGHDT, YNNKEL (reference sequence). Trimming cost V 8 bases and J 7 bases, with 12 bases left between them. This CDR3 comprises 12 residues.

The chain employs TRBV9 and TRBJ1-2, with D unclear. There are 16 residues in the CDR3. The ends were cut back, 0 bases at V and 8 bases at J, with 20 bases in the middle. Germline V gene lookup returns CDR1 SGDLS and CDR2 YYNGEE. The CDR3 DNA follows: TGTGCCAGCAGCGTAGGAGGTAGGATGGCCCGCGAGGGCTACACCTTC. Translation gives CASSVGGRMAREGYTF.

The V and J genes are TRBV10-3 and TRBJ1-6; TRBD1 matches 7 bases. This CDR3 is built from 14 residues. The germline CDR1 and CDR2 sequences are ENHRY and SYGVKD. V lost 6 bases and J lost 8; bases outside the gene matches: 7. The CDR3 spells CAISPTGEDSPLHF. In nucleotides, the CDR3 is TGTGCCATCAGCCCTACAGGGGAAGATTCACCCCTCCACTTT.

J is TRBJ1-2 and V is TRBV12-3 or TRBV12-4; D is ambiguous. The CDR3 totals 11 residues. The germline V and J ends were trimmed by 3 bases and 8 bases, with 7 bases remaining between them. The CDR3 nucleotides read TGTGCCAGCAGTTTTGTGGGCGGCTACACCTTC. Translating gives CASSFVGGYTF.

The V gene is TRBV15, the J gene TRBJ2-5; 7 nucleotides align to TRBD1. CDR1 and CDR2 (germline): LNHNV, YYDKDF (reference sequence). V trimming: 5 bases; J trimming: 7 bases; junction bases outside the gene matches: 10. CDR3 length: 14 residues. CDR3 DNA sequence: TGTGCCACCAGCCCACAACAGGGGATGCGGACCCAGTACTTC. It codes for CATSPQQGMRTQYF.

The V gene is TRBV5-1, the J gene TRBJ2-2, with 7 bases matching TRBD1. CDR3 length: 15 amino acids. The ends lost 5 bases at V and 2 bases at J; junction bases unmatched: 6. Germline CDR1 is SGHRS and CDR2 is YFSETQ. DNA for the CDR3: TGCGCCAGCAGAAGGGACAGTAGAAACACCGGGGAGCTGTTTTTT. This encodes CASRRDSRNTGELFF. Complete variable domain (other parts from reference TRBV5-1 and TRBJ2-2): KAGVTQTPRYLIKTRGQQVTLSCSPISGHRSVSWYQQTPGQGLQFLFEYFSETQRNKGNFPGRFSGRQFSNSRSEMNVSTLELGDSALYLCASRRDSRNTGELFFGEGSRLTVL.